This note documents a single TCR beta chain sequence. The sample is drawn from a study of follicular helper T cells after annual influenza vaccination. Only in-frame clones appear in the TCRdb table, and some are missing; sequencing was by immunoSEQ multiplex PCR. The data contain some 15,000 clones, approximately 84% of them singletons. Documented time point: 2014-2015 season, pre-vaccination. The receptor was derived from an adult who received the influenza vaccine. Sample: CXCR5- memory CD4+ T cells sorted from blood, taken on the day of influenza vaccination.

In nucleotides, the CDR3 is TGTGCGACAGCTCAGAACACTGAAGCTTTCTTT. Translated: CATAQNTEAFF. This chain uses TRBV6-5 with TRBJ1-1; weak D call: TRBD1 (5 bases). CDR3 length: 11 amino acids. CDR1 is MNHEY, CDR2 SVGAGI, per germline.